The subject of this entry is one TCR beta chain. Its antigen is currently unknown. This record belongs to a study of immune evolution from preneoplasia to lung adenocarcinoma. Findings and caveats of the study: Compared with EGFR-mutant or double wild-type lesions, KRAS-mutant nodules were more clonal. Top clone frequencies peaked in normal lung, apparently declining through invasive adenocarcinoma. Later-stage lesions seemingly showed higher T cell density and diversity than normal lung.

The CDR3 runs 14 residues. Germline CDR1 and CDR2: SGHDT and YYEEEE. Trimming took 4 bases from V and 0 from J, leaving 9 bases between them. TCRdb's table, derived via immunoSEQ multiplex PCR, lists solely in-frame clones and lacks some. This table holds about 41,000 clones, less than 80% found once. This receptor was identified in a person between 55 and 69 years old with lung adenocarcinoma. This chain connects TRBV5-6 to TRBJ2-3; D not certain. The sample consisted of FFPE invasive lung adenocarcinoma tissue. The chain's CDR3 is CASSIDTSTDTQYF. The CDR3 bases are TGTGCCAGCAGCATCGACACGAGCACAGATACGCAGTATTTT. Combining the CDR3 with reference TRBV5-6 and TRBJ2-3 gives the whole variable domain DAGVTQSPTHLIKTRGQQVTLRCSPKSGHDTVSWYQQALGQGPQFIFQYYEEEERQRGNFPDRFSGHQFPNYSSELNVNALLLGDSALYLCASSIDTSTDTQYFGPGTRLTVL.